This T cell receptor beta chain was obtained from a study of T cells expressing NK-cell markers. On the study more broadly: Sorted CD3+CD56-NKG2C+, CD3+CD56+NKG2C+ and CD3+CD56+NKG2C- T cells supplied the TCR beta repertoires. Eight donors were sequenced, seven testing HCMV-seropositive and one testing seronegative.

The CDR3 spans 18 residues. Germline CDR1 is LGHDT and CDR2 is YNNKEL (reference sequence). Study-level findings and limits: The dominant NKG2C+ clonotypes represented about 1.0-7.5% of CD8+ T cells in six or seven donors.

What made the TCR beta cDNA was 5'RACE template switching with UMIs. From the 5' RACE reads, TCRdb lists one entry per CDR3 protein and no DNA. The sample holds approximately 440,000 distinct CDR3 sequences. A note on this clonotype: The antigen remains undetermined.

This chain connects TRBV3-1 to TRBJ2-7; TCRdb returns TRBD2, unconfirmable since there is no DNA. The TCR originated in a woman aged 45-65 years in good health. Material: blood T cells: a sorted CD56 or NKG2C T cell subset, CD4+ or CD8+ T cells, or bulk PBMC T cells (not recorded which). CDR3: CASSQGEWGTSGNYEQYF.